Included here is one T cell receptor (beta chain) sequence, with context. Its antigen specificity is not known. Within one base of it there is no much larger clone, and no base qualities were kept. CDR1 and CDR2 are drawn from the germline V gene: SGHRS, YFSETQ. Clipping removes 0 bases from V and 2 bases from J, with 1 as the unmatched junction base count. From the cysteine up to the phenylalanine, the CDR3 has a length of 14 residues. The sequence is cut down to CDR3 DNA, 42 bases in frame from base 1. TCRbeta CDR3 regions were amplified from genomic DNA using the immunoSEQ Assay, a bias-controlled multiplex PCR. From the authors' description of their analysis: Within the assay, amplification of reference gene primers was used to estimate how many nucleated cells each sample contained. To quantify the absolute abundance of each unique TCRbeta CDR3 rearrangement, sequence reads were collapsed and filtered. For each sample, productive Simpson clonality was calculated by taking the square root of Simpson's diversity index across productive rearrangements. TCRdb limited this immuneACCESS table to in-frame rearrangements with V and J called. A share of clones is missing; checked studies link under half to unresolved V genes, and the rest is unexplained. Clone size and V and J calls were adopted from that table, with D and trimming inferred from the DNA. The sample contains under 250,000 clones, about 78% of them found a single time. The top ten constitute 7.2% of the sample.

This specimen comes from a study of blood T cell repertoires in COVID-19 (TCRdb year 2020). About the investigation overall: The collaborator samples originated in the United States, Italy and Spain and spanned the acute and convalescent phases of COVID-19. The material from the prospective study consisted of cDNA or gDNA derived from T cells, B-cell-depleted T cells, or PBMCs. Deeply sampled blood TCRbeta repertoires from subjects exposed to, actively infected with, or recovered from COVID-19 were included in the dataset. The repertoires were released in a freely available public database intended as a resource for research on the immune response to SARS-CoV-2. The samples were drawn from the first 160 participants of the ongoing ImmuneRACE study and from 950 to 1,500 subjects provided by 6 global collaborators. Sample metadata almost always included a de-identified subject ID, COVID-19 status, age in years and sex. Where available, HLA class I and class II types were obtained from metadata supplied by the sample provider rather than from assay-based typing. The full study reports these points: The amount of clinical and demographic metadata varied by source and participant and was provided uncurated.

Whole blood was collected in K2EDTA tubes by collaborating institutions according to the institutions' own protocols. For TCRbeta analysis, collaborators shipped samples as frozen whole blood, isolated PBMCs, or DNA extracted from either of those sample types. This receptor was identified in a woman in her 70s with acute or convalescent COVID-19. The receptor chain draws on TRBV5-1 and TRBJ2-5, and 7 junctional nucleotides match TRBD1. Input material: peripheral blood. Here the CDR3 is given as CASSLGGQQETQYF. The DNA sequence reads TGCGCCAGCAGCTTGGGGGGACAGCAAGAGACCCAGTACTTC.